The clone carrying this T cell receptor (beta chain) came up a few times. Antigen unknown. Construction of TCR beta libraries relied on iRepertoire HTBI primers and on Arm-PCR targeting CDR3 regions. One entry per CDR3 protein results from TCRdb running MiXCR on the multiplex PCR reads. The sample holds 600,000 to 850,000 distinct CDR3 sequences, about 32% seen once. Time point denoted: persistent/refractory GD, antithyroid drugs over 5 years with positive TRAb. The TCR library was made from RNA extracted from PBMCs. By American Thyroid Association guidelines, Graves' disease was diagnosed in the cohort. The data stem from a study of regulatory T cells in long-lasting Graves disease. Study as a whole: More than 5 years of antithyroid drugs with positive TSH receptor antibodies defined persistent Graves' disease.

Study-wide results and caveats: Under persistent disease, TRBV28, TRBJ1-2 and TRBJ2-5 were used preferentially.

Unmatched junction bases numbered 5, after V lost 6 bases and J lost 0 bases. The CDR3 consists of 15 residues. This sequence joins TRBV12-3 or TRBV12-4 and TRBJ2-4; TRBD1 agrees at 7 bases. The source was peripheral blood mononuclear cells (PBMCs), collected when the disease was refractory, from a patient treated with antithyroid drugs. The source is a female donor with Graves disease. CDR3 sequence: CASRDRTEAKNIQYF. CDR3 DNA sequence: TGTGCCAGCAGGGACAGGACAGAAGCCAAAAACATTCAGTACTTC.